The 24 T cell receptor beta chains in this list originate from one sample, sequenced in a study of shared clonotypes between healthy human individuals. Using immunoSEQ multiplex PCR, the repertoire was profiled, and TCRdb retains in-frame clones only, with some absent. This sample carries around 350,000 clones, roughly 70% of them seen once, and the ten largest clones take about 10%. Sequencing was performed on memory CD4+ T cells sorted from blood. Subset meaning: CD45RA-negative fraction. The receptors shown here come from a man between 25 and 39 years old in good health.

On this clone: The same CDR3 can be traced to other DNA sequences in this sample. The genes are TRBV28 and TRBJ2-7, with D hard to call. The ends were cut back, 1 base at V and 7 bases at J, with 8 bases in the middle. The germline V gene has CDR1 MDHEN and CDR2 SYDVKM. This CDR3 has 12 amino acids. CDR3 in DNA: TGTGCCAGCAGTTTATATCGGCGGGAGCAGTACTTC. Protein sequence: CASSLYRREQYF.

CDR3: CASSTSGSSYNEQFF. CDR3 DNA sequence: TGTGCCAGTTCTACTAGCGGGAGCTCCTACAATGAGCAGTTCTTC. V is TRBV19 and J is TRBJ2-1; 11 positions match TRBD2. CDR1 and CDR2 (germline): LNHDA, SQIVND (reference sequence). Trimming at V came to 8 bases and at J to 0 bases, leaving 3 bases not matched to a gene. CDR3 length equals 15 residues.

This clone has just one count. The rearrangement joins TRBV2 to TRBJ2-2; the D gene could be TRBD1 or TRBD2 (5 bases each). Germline V gene lookup returns CDR1 SNHLY and CDR2 FYNNEI. The CDR3 length is 16 residues. The V gene lost 7 bases and the J gene lost 2 bases, with 17 bases spanning the gap. The CDR3 nucleotides read TGTGCCAGCACGAGGGGACCGGGACGCAACACCGGGGAGCTGTTTTTT. This codes for CASTRGPGRNTGELFF.

The V gene is TRBV29-1, the J gene TRBJ2-1; D remains ambiguous. In germline, CDR1 is SQVTM, CDR2 ANQGSEA. Trimming left V 7 bases short and J 5 bases short, with 9 bases between. The CDR3 length is 11 residues. The CDR3 loop is CSAGFHNEQFF. The CDR3 coding sequence is TGCAGCGCCGGGTTCCACAATGAGCAGTTCTTC.

The chain is built from TRBV5-4 and TRBJ2-7; D gene uncertain. The CDR3 totals 13 residues. Germline V gene data show CDR1 as SGHNT and CDR2 as YYREEE (reference sequence). Trimming stripped 1 base from V and 5 bases from J, with 10 bases between. This chain's CDR3 is CASSLIGGHEQYF. As DNA, the CDR3 is TGTGCCAGCAGCTTGATCGGCGGCCACGAGCAGTACTTC.

This clone showed up just a few times. The gene calls are TRBV5-1 and TRBJ2-6; perhaps TRBD2 as D (6 bases). This CDR3 spans 15 amino acids. Germline CDR1 and CDR2: SGHRS and YFSETQ. V lost 9 bases and J 0 bases, leaving 13 bases between the germline ends. The CDR3 nucleotides are TGCGCCACCGACACGGGGGACTCTGGGGCCAACGTCCTGACTTTC. Encoded protein: CATDTGDSGANVLTF. The variable domain in full, completed from reference TRBV5-1 and TRBJ2-6, reads KAGVTQTPRYLIKTRGQQVTLSCSPISGHRSVSWYQQTPGQGLQFLFEYFSETQRNKGNFPGRFSGRQFSNSRSEMNVSTLELGDSALYLCATDTGDSGANVLTFGAGSRLTVL.

This chain connects TRBV10-3 to TRBJ1-3; D is ambiguous. The CDR3 runs to 15 residues. The germline V and J ends were trimmed by 6 bases and 0 bases, with 12 bases remaining between them. Germline-derived CDR1 and CDR2 are ENHRY and SYGVKD. The CDR3 DNA is TGTGCCATCAGCCAAACAGAGCTCTCTGGAAACACCATATATTTT. This sequence encodes CAISQTELSGNTIYF.

Ten or more counts support this clone. The V call is TRBV5-1, the J call TRBJ2-2; D is undetermined. V lost 4 bases and J 2 bases, leaving 9 bases between the germline ends. Germline V gene sequence: CDR1 SGHRS, CDR2 YFSETQ. The CDR3 totals 14 residues. The CDR3 reads CASSVKINTGELFF. The CDR3 DNA follows: TGCGCCAGCAGCGTGAAGATAAACACCGGGGAGCTGTTTTTT.

The chain combines TRBV7-3 with TRBJ1-1; tentative D call: TRBD1 (5 bases). This CDR3 has 18 amino acids. Trimming shortened V by 0 bases and J by 0 bases, and 17 bases separated the two germline ends. Germline V CDR1 and CDR2: SGHTA, FQGTGA. The CDR3 region is CASSLTPTVSGMNTEAFF. CDR3 in DNA: TGTGCCAGCAGCTTAACCCCGACAGTCTCAGGGATGAACACTGAAGCTTTCTTT.

This chain joins TRBV7-8 and TRBJ2-1; 8 bases map to TRBD2. CDR3 size: 18 residues. Germline V gives CDR1 SGHVS, CDR2 FQNEAQ. V gave up 7 bases and J gave up 2 bases; unmatched junction bases: 16. The CDR3 DNA follows: TGTGCCAGCACCAGCTTAGGTGGAGCGGGAGAGGCCTACAATGAGCAGTTCTTC. This codes for CASTSLGGAGEAYNEQFF.

V usage is TRBV29-1 and J usage is TRBJ2-7, with D perhaps matching TRBD1 (5 bases). From germline, CDR1 is SQVTM and CDR2 ANQGSEA. The germline V and J ends were trimmed by 8 bases and 6 bases, with 14 bases remaining between them. The CDR3 contains 11 residues. The CDR3: CSFSSGPEQYF. DNA of the CDR3: TGCAGCTTCTCCTCAGGGCCCGAGCAGTACTTC.

J is TRBJ1-1 and V is TRBV28; TRBD1 is a possible D gene (5 bases). This CDR3 has 14 amino acids. The V gene lost 6 bases and the J gene lost 3 bases, with 14 bases spanning the gap. CDR1 and CDR2 (germline): MDHEN, SYDVKM. CDR3 nucleotide sequence: TGTGCCAGCAGAATTCCCGCAGGGTACACTGAAGCTTTCTTT. It codes for CASRIPAGYTEAFF.

The chain joins TRBV27 to TRBJ2-1; D uncertain. This CDR3 comprises 15 residues. Between the trimmed V and J ends, which lost 0 bases and 2 bases, there was a span of 8 bases. Germline V gene data show CDR1 as MNHEY and CDR2 as SMNVEV (reference sequence). The CDR3 here is CASSLSQLPYNEQFF. The CDR3 DNA is TGTGCCAGCAGTTTATCACAGTTGCCCTACAATGAGCAGTTCTTC.

V gene TRBV7-2 combines with J gene TRBJ2-7; the D call may be TRBD1 or TRBD2 (5 bases each). Germline V gene lookup returns CDR1 SGHTA and CDR2 FQGNSA. The V end lost 1 base, the J end lost 3 bases, and 13 bases lay between the germline ends. The CDR3 extends over 15 amino acids. The DNA of the CDR3 is TGTGCCAGCAGCTTAGGGTTGGGGGACGTCTACGAGCAGTACTTC. Amino acids: CASSLGLGDVYEQYF.

The rearrangement joins TRBV10-1 to TRBJ2-1, with D possibly called TRBD1 or TRBD2 (6 bases each). This CDR3 is 15 amino acids long. The V and J ends lost 8 bases and 8 bases respectively, with 22 bases between them. Germline V gives CDR1 WNHNN, CDR2 SYGVQD (reference sequence). The CDR3 bases are TGCGCCAGCTCATCCCTGGGGGCAACGGGGGATGAGCAGTTCTTC. Protein product: CASSSLGATGDEQFF.

The table lists this clone with many counts. This sequence joins TRBV19 and TRBJ1-5; 8 nucleotides align to TRBD1. Germline CDR1 reads LNHDA; CDR2 reads SQIVND (reference sequence). V was pared by 8 bases and J by 1 base, with 10 bases of the junction left unmatched. The CDR3 runs to 16 residues. In DNA form, the CDR3 reads TGTGCCAGTCACACCGGACAGGGAAGGAGCAATCAGCCCCAGCATTTT. Translation: CASHTGQGRSNQPQHF.

V usage is TRBV4-1 and J usage is TRBJ1-4; 11 nucleotides match TRBD1. The CDR3 loop spans 15 amino acids. Germline lookup yields CDR1 MGHRA and CDR2 YSYEKL. V gave up 4 bases and J gave up 7 bases; unmatched junction bases: 5. The DNA of the CDR3 is TGCGCCAGCAGCCGCGGCGGGACAGGGGGTGAAAAACTGTTTTTT. Its translation is CASSRGGTGGEKLFF.

The chain carries TRBV30 and TRBJ1-2; D call uncertain. The CDR3 is 13 amino acids. V was trimmed by 0 bases and J by 7 bases, leaving 12 bases between them. CDR1 GTSNPN and CDR2 SVGIG come from the germline V gene (reference sequence). The chain's CDR3 is CAWSVQRGAGYTF. Written as DNA, the CDR3 is TGTGCCTGGAGTGTACAGCGCGGTGCTGGCTACACCTTC.

The CDR3 DNA sequence: TGCGCCAGCAGCCAAACAATGGACAGTCGATGGGAGTACGAGCAGTACTTC. Protein: CASSQTMDSRWEYEQYF. V usage is TRBV4-1 and J usage is TRBJ2-7; D may be TRBD1 (6 bases). Trimming took 2 bases from V and 4 from J, leaving 21 bases between them. Germline V CDR1 and CDR2: MGHRA, YSYEKL. This CDR3 has 17 amino acids.

V and J are TRBV27 and TRBJ1-1; D gene ambiguous. V was shortened by 10 bases and J by 1 base, with 16 bases between the two germline ends. This CDR3 comprises 14 residues. The V gene's germline CDR1 is MNHEY and CDR2 SMNVEV (reference sequence). The CDR3 reads CATLRGWGNTEAFF. The CDR3, as DNA: TGTGCCACCCTCCGGGGATGGGGGAACACTGAAGCTTTCTTT.

The chain has TRBV10-2 and TRBJ2-5, with TRBD2 as a possible D gene (6 bases). CDR1 and CDR2 from the germline V gene are WSHSY and SAAADI. Trimming removed 0 bases from V and 4 bases from J, with 12 bases in between. The CDR3 consists of 15 residues. CDR3 in amino acids: CASSESGGVGETQYF. The CDR3, as DNA: TGCGCCAGCAGTGAGTCGGGGGGAGTGGGAGAGACCCAGTACTTC.

J is TRBJ2-5 and V is TRBV18, with D unresolved. CDR1 and CDR2 from the germline V gene are KGHSH and LQKENI. The CDR3 runs to 13 residues. The germline V and J ends were trimmed by 0 bases and 4 bases, with 6 bases remaining between them. CDR3 region: CASSPPRGETQYF. In DNA form, the CDR3 reads TGTGCCAGCTCACCACCGAGAGGAGAGACCCAGTACTTC.

This clone has only a few counts. Distinct nucleotide sequences in the sample also encode this CDR3. The rearrangement uses TRBV5-1 and TRBJ1-1, with D hard to call. CDR3 length: 14 amino acids. The V end was cut by 0 bases, the J end by 0 bases, with 6 bases between. Germline CDR1 and CDR2: SGHRS and YFSETQ. CDR3 amino acids: CASSLDRMNTEAFF. CDR3 bases: TGCGCCAGCAGCTTGGACCGGATGAACACTGAAGCTTTCTTT. Variable domain in full (rest from reference TRBV5-1 and TRBJ1-1): KAGVTQTPRYLIKTRGQQVTLSCSPISGHRSVSWYQQTPGQGLQFLFEYFSETQRNKGNFPGRFSGRQFSNSRSEMNVSTLELGDSALYLCASSLDRMNTEAFFGQGTRLTVV.

The table lists this clone with a count of one. V usage is TRBV6-1 and J usage is TRBJ2-2; the match to TRBD1 covers 7 bases. The V and J ends lost 5 bases and 4 bases, in that order; junction bases with no gene match: 7. The CDR3 has 15 residues. Germline lookup yields CDR1 MNHNS and CDR2 SASEGT. The CDR3 DNA reads TGTGCCAGCAGTAAAGTGGGACAGTCCACCGGGGAGCTGTTTTTT. The encoded protein is CASSKVGQSTGELFF.